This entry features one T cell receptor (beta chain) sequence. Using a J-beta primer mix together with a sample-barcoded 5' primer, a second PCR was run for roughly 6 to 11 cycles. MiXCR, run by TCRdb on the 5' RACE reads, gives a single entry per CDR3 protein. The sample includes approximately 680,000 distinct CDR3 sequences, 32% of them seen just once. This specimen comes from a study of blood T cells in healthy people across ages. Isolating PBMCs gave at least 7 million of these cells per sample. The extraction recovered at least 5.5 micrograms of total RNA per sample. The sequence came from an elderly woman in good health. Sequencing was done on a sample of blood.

CDR3 sequence reads: CASKFDYGRNQPQHF. CDR3 nucleotides: TGTGCCAGCAAGTTTGATTATGGGCGCAATCAGCCCCAGCATTTT. The rearrangement joins TRBV2 to TRBJ1-5; D remains unclear. This CDR3 comprises 15 residues. The ends were cut back, 7 bases at V and 2 bases at J, with 15 bases in the middle. Looked up from germline, CDR1 is SNHLY and CDR2 is FYNNEI. Based on the CDR3 plus reference TRBV2 and TRBJ1-5, the full variable domain is EPEVTQTPSHQVTQMGQEVILRCVPISNHLYFYWYRQILGQKVEFLVSFYNNEISEKSEIFDDQFSVERPDGSNFTLKIRSTKLEDSAMYFCASKFDYGRNQPQHFGDGTRLSIL.